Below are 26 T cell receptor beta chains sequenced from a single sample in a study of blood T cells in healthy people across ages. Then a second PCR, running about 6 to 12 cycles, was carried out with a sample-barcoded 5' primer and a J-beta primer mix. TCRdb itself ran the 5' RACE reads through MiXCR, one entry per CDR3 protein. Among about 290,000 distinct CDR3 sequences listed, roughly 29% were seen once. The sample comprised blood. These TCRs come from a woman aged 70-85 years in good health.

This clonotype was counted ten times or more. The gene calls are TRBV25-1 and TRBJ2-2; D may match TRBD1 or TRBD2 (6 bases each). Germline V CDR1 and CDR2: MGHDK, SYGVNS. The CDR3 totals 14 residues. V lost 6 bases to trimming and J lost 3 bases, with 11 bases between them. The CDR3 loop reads CASRQGRYTGELFF. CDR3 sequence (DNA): TGTGCCAGCAGGCAGGGGAGGTACACCGGGGAGCTGTTTTTT.

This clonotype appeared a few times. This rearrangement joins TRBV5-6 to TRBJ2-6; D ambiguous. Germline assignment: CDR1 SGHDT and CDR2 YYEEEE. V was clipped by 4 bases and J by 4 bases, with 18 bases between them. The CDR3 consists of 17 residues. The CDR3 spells CASSLALLKWGANVLTF. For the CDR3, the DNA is TGTGCCAGCAGCCTCGCCCTGCTAAAATGGGGGGCCAACGTCCTGACTTTC.

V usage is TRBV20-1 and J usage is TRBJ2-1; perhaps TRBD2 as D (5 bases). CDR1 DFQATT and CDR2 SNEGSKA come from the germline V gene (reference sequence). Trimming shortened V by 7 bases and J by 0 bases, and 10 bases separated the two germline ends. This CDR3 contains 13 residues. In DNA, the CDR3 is TGCAGTGGGAGCGGTAGCTCCTACAATGAGCAGTTCTTC. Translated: CSGSGSSYNEQFF.

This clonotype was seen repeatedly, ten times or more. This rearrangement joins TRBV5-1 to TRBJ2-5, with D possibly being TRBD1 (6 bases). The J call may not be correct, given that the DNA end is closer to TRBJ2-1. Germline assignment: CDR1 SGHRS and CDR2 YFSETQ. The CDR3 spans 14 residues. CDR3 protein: CASSSNPQGSEQFF. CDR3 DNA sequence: TGCGCCAGCAGCTCCAATCCACAGGGTTCTGAGCAGTTCTTC.

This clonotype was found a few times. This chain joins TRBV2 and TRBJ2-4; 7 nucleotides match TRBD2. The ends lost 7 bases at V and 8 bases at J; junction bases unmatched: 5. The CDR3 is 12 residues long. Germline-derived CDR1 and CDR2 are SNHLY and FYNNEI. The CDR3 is CASTSGGDIQYF. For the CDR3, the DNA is TGTGCCAGCACTTCTGGGGGGGACATTCAGTACTTC.

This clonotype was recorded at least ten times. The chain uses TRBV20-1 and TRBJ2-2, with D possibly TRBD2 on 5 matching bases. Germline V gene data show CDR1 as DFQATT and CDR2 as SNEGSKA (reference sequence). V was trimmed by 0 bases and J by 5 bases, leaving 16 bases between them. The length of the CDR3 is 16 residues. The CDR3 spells CSARDPATPGTGELFF. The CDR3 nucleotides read TGCAGTGCTAGAGATCCGGCCACCCCGGGGACCGGGGAGCTGTTTTTT.

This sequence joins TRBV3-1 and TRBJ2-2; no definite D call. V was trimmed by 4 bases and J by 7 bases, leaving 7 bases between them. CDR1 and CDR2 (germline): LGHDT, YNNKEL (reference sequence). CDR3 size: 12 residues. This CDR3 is CASSPLDGELFF. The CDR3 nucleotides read TGTGCCAGCAGCCCCCTTGACGGGGAGCTGTTTTTT.

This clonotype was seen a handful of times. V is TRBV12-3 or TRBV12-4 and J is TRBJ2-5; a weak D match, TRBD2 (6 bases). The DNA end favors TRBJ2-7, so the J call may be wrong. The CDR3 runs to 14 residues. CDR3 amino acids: CASSLGRRDGEQYF. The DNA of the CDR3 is TGTGCCAGCAGTTTGGGGAGGAGAGATGGCGAGCAGTACTTC.

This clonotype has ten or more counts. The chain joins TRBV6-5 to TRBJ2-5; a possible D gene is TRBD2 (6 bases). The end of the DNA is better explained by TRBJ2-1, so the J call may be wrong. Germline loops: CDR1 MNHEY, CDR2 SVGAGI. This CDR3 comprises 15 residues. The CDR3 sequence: CASSYEYKRANEQFF. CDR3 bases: TGTGCCAGCAGTTACGAGTATAAGCGGGCCAATGAGCAGTTCTTC.

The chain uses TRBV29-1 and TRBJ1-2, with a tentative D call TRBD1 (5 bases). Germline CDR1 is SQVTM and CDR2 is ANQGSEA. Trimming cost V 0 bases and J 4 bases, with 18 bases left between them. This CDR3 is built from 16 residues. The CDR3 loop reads CSVEDPQRGGGYGYTF. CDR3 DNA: TGCAGCGTTGAAGATCCGCAGAGGGGTGGGGGCTATGGCTACACCTTC.

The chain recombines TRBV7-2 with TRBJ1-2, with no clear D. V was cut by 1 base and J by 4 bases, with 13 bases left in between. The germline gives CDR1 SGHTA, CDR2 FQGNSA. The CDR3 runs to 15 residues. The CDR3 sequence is CASSLDGHSGYGYTF. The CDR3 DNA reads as TGTGCCAGCAGCTTAGATGGTCACAGTGGCTATGGCTACACCTTC.

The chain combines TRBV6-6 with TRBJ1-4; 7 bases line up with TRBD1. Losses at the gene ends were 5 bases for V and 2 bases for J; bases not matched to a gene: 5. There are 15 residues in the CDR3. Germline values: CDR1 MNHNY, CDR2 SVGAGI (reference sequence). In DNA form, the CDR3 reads TGTGCCAGCAGTAAAGACAGGGTGACTAATGAAAAACTGTTTTTT. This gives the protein CASSKDRVTNEKLFF.

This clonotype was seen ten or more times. DNA for the CDR3: TGTGCCAGCAGTCCTATTCGGCCCGGGGGTGAGCAGTTCTTC. As protein: CASSPIRPGGEQFF. The genes are TRBV28 and TRBJ2-1; a possible D gene is TRBD2 (6 bases). There are 14 residues in the CDR3. From germline, CDR1 is MDHEN and CDR2 SYDVKM. Trimming took off 5 bases at V and 9 bases at J, with 17 bases between the two ends.

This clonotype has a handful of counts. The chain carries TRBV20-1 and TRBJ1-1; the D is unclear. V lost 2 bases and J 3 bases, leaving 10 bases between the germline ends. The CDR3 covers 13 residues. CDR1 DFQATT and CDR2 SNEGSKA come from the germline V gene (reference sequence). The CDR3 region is CSARPPGDTEAFF. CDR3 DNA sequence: TGCAGTGCTAGACCTCCTGGGGACACTGAAGCTTTCTTT.

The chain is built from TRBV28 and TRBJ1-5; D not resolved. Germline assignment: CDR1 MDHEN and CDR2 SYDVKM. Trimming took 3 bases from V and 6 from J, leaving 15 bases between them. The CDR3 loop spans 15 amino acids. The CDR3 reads CASSLGGQQRQPQHF. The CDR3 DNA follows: TGTGCCAGCAGTTTGGGAGGTCAGCAACGTCAGCCCCAGCATTTT.

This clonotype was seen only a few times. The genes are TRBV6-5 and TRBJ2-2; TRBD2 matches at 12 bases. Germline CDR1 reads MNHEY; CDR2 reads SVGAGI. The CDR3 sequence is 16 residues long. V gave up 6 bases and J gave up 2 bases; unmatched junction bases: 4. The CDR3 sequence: CASRELAGGNTGELFF. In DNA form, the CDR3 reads TGTGCCAGCAGAGAACTAGCGGGAGGCAACACCGGGGAGCTGTTTTTT.

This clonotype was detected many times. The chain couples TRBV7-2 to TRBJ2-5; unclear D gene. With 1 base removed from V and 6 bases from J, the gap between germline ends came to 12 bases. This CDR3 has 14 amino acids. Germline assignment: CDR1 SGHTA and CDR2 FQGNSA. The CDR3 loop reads CASSLVIDKKTQYF. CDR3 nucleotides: TGTGCCAGCAGCTTAGTCATCGACAAGAAGACCCAGTACTTC.

The CDR3 region has the DNA TGTGCCAGCAGCCCCATCCGACAGAGCTCCTACGAGCAGTACTTC. Its protein is CASSPIRQSSYEQYF. The chain combines TRBV7-2 with TRBJ2-5, with D perhaps TRBD1 (5 bases). The DNA end lines up better with TRBJ2-7; the J call may be wrong. The CDR3 totals 15 residues. Germline V gives CDR1 SGHTA, CDR2 FQGNSA.

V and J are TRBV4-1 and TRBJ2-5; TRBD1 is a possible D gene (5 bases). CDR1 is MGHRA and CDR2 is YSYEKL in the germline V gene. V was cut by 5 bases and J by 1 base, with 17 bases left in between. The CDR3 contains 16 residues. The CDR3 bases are TGCGCCAGCAGCGGGGTGGTACAGGCAGGCCAAGAGACCCAGTACTTC. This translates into CASSGVVQAGQETQYF.

In DNA form, the CDR3 reads TGCGCCAGCAGGCGGGACAGCTCAAATGAAAAACTGTTTTTT. It specifies CASRRDSSNEKLFF. This chain joins TRBV5-1 and TRBJ1-4; 7 nucleotides line up with TRBD1. Trimming at V came to 5 bases and at J to 5 bases, leaving 6 bases not matched to a gene. There are 14 residues in the CDR3. Looked up from germline, CDR1 is SGHRS and CDR2 is YFSETQ. The full variable domain, with the rest looked up from reference TRBV5-1 and TRBJ1-4, is KAGVTQTPRYLIKTRGQQVTLSCSPISGHRSVSWYQQTPGQGLQFLFEYFSETQRNKGNFPGRFSGRQFSNSRSEMNVSTLELGDSALYLCASRRDSSNEKLFFGSGTQLSVL.

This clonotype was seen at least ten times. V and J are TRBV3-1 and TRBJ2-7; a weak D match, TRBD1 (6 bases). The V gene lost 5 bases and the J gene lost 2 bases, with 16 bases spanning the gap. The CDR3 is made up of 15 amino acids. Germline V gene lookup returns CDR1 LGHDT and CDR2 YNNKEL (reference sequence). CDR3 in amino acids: CASSSRMGQTYEQYF. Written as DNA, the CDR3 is TGTGCCAGCAGCTCCAGGATGGGACAAACCTACGAGCAGTACTTC.

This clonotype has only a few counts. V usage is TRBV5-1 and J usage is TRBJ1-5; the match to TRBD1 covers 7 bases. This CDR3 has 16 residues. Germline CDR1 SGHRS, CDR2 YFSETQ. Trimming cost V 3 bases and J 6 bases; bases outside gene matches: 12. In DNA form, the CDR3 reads TGCGCCAGCAGCTCAGGCGAGGCAGGGGGTATTCAGCCCCAGCATTTT. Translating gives CASSSGEAGGIQPQHF.

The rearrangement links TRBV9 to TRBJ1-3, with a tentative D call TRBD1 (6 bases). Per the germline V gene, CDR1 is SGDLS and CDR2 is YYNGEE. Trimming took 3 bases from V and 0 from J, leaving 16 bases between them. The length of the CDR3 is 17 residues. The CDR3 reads CASSARLAGDSGNTIYF. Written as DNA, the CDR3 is TGTGCCAGCAGCGCGAGGCTCGCAGGGGACTCTGGAAACACCATATATTTT.

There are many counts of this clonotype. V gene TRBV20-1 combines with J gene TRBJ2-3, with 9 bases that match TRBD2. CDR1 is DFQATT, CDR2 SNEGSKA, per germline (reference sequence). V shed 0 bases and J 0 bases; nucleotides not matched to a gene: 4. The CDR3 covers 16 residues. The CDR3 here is CSARDPSGISTDTQYF. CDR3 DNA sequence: TGCAGTGCTAGAGATCCTAGCGGGATTAGCACAGATACGCAGTATTTT.

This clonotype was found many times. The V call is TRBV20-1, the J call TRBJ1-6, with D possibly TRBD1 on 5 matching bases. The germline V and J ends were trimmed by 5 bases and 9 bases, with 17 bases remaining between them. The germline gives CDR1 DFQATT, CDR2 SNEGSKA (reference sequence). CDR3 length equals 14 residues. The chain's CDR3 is CSAPTGLLGSPLHF. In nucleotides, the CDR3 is TGCAGTGCTCCTACGGGACTACTAGGTTCACCCCTCCACTTT.

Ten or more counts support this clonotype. DNA for the CDR3: TGTGCCAGCATGTCCCGGGCTAGCGGACCTAGGGAGCAGTACTTC. As protein: CASMSRASGPREQYF. The chain links TRBV6-2 or TRBV6-3 to TRBJ2-7, with TRBD2 matching 7 bases. Germline values: CDR1 MNHEY, CDR2 SVGEGT. The ends lost 7 bases at V and 7 bases at J; junction bases unmatched: 16. The CDR3 length is 15 residues.